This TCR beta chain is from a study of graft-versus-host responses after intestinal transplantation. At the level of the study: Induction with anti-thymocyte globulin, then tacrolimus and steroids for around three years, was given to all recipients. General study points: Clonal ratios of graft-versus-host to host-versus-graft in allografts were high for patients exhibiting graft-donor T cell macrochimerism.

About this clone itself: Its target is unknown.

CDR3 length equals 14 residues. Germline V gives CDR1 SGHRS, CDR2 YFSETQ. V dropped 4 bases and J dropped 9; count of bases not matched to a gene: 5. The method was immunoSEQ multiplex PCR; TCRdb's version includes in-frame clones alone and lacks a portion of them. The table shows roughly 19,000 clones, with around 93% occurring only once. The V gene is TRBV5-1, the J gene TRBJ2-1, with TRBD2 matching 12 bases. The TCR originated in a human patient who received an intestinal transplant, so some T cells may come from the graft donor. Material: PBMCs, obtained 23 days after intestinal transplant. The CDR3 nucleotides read TGCGCCAGCAGCCTAGCGGGAGGGCCCGGTGAGCAGTTCTTC. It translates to CASSLAGGPGEQFF.